This TCR beta chain was identified during a study of CD8+ T cells in alopecia areata. This clone was recorded a few times. Germline values: CDR1 GTSNPN, CDR2 SVGIG (reference sequence). Trimming removed 3 bases from V and 0 bases from J, with 15 bases in between. This CDR3 is 17 amino acids long. Extraction and reverse transcription of RNA yielded cDNA as the sequencing template. Data came from immunoSEQ multiplex PCR; TCRdb stores just in-frame clones and leaves some out. The data show over 150,000 clones, approximately 60% seen once. Treatment of the sample: oral pan-JAK inhibitor, 5-10 mg twice daily.

This chain joins TRBV30 and TRBJ2-6; possible D gene TRBD2, 6 bases. The sample consisted of CD4+ T cells sorted from blood, taken at week 24, from a patient treated with tofacitinib. This receptor was obtained from a human donor with alopecia areata. The CDR3, as DNA: TGTGCCTGGAGGCGGGGCAGGGTTTACTCTGGGGCCAACGTCCTGACTTTC. It yields the protein CAWRRGRVYSGANVLTF.